One and the same sample provided the 22 T cell receptor beta chains below, sequenced in a study of blood T cell repertoires in COVID-19. This table comes from immunoSEQ multiplex PCR, and its TCRdb copy is limited to in-frame clones, with some not included. Among some 170,000 clones listed, around 87% were seen once. The sequencing sample was made of peripheral blood. All receptors derive from a woman between 70 and 85 years old with COVID-19, enrolled during active disease.

The chain carries TRBV7-8 and TRBJ1-5; 7 bases fit TRBD1. This CDR3 contains 13 residues. Germline lookup yields CDR1 SGHVS and CDR2 FQNEAQ. Trimming at V came to 2 bases and at J to 7 bases, leaving 2 bases not matched to a gene. The CDR3 loop reads CASSLPTGQPQHF. The CDR3, as DNA: TGTGCCAGCAGCTTACCGACAGGGCAGCCCCAGCATTTT.

The chain couples TRBV28 to TRBJ1-2; a possible D gene is TRBD1 (5 bases). The CDR3 runs to 13 residues. Per germline, CDR1 MDHEN and CDR2 SYDVKM. Trimming shortened V by 2 bases and J by 7 bases, and 11 bases separated the two germline ends. The CDR3 nucleotides read TGTGCCAGCAGTTTACGCAGGGTCAGTGGCTACACCTTC. This codes for CASSLRRVSGYTF.

This chain links TRBV23-1 with TRBJ2-7, with 9 bases identical to TRBD1. TRBV23-1 is placed among ORFs of uncertain function. This CDR3 comprises 20 residues. Losses at the gene ends were 1 base for V and 2 bases for J; bases not matched to a gene: 18. CDR3 loop: CASSQWPPGQGFPYTYEQYF. DNA of the CDR3: TGCGCCAGCAGTCAATGGCCTCCGGGACAGGGATTTCCATATACCTACGAGCAGTACTTC.

The chain combines TRBV2 with TRBJ1-1, with D unresolved. V lost 6 bases to trimming and J lost 0 bases, with 14 bases between them. In germline, CDR1 is SNHLY, CDR2 FYNNEI. This CDR3 is 15 amino acids long. The CDR3 DNA reads TGTGCCAGCAGGCTCGAGGGCTACATGAACACTGAAGCTTTCTTT. Translating gives CASRLEGYMNTEAFF. The whole variable domain, filled in from reference TRBV2 and TRBJ1-1, reads EPEVTQTPSHQVTQMGQEVILRCVPISNHLYFYWYRQILGQKVEFLVSFYNNEISEKSEIFDDQFSVERPDGSNFTLKIRSTKLEDSAMYFCASRLEGYMNTEAFFGQGTRLTVV.

The chain recombines TRBV2 with TRBJ1-6; D is ambiguous. The CDR3 has 13 amino acids. Per the germline V gene, CDR1 is SNHLY and CDR2 is FYNNEI. V was shortened by 5 bases and J by 7 bases, with 9 bases between the two germline ends. The CDR3 bases are TGTGCCAGCAGTCTTTCTCGGAATTCACCCCTCCACTTT. Protein sequence: CASSLSRNSPLHF.

This clone was seen a handful of times. V is TRBV4-2 and J is TRBJ1-2, with no clear D. V was shortened by 2 bases and J by 5 bases, with 12 bases between the two germline ends. Germline V gene lookup returns CDR1 LGHNA and CDR2 YNFKEQ. This CDR3 has 14 amino acids. The CDR3 spells CASSQSGSRYGYTF. The CDR3 nucleotides are TGTGCCAGCAGCCAAAGCGGGAGCCGGTATGGCTACACCTTC.

V usage is TRBV30 and J usage is TRBJ2-7, with D possibly TRBD1 on 6 matching bases. The CDR3 contains 13 residues. The V gene's germline CDR1 is GTSNPN and CDR2 SVGIG (reference sequence). Trimming left V 4 bases short and J 1 base short, with 11 bases between. CDR3 region: CAWKGDHSYEQYF. CDR3 DNA: TGTGCCTGGAAGGGGGACCATTCCTACGAGCAGTACTTC.

The chain is built from TRBV28 and TRBJ2-7; a weak D match, TRBD2 (6 bases). Trimming left V 7 bases short and J 2 bases short, with 24 bases between. The length of the CDR3 is 17 residues. Germline V gene data show CDR1 as MDHEN and CDR2 as SYDVKM. The CDR3 DNA sequence: TGTGCCAGCACCACACCATACTCGGGCGGAGGGGCCTACGAGCAGTACTTC. The encoded protein is CASTTPYSGGGAYEQYF.

The chain is built from TRBV30 and TRBJ1-4; 7 bases map to TRBD1. With 2 bases clipped from V and 4 bases from J, the junction kept 10 bases outside the gene matches. The CDR3 is 16 residues long. Germline V gives CDR1 GTSNPN, CDR2 SVGIG (reference sequence). CDR3 coding DNA: TGTGCCTGGAGTTTCTATTCCGGGACAGATAATGAAAAACTGTTTTTT. It codes for CAWSFYSGTDNEKLFF.

This CDR3 reads CASSFSYPGQGYSGNTIYF. The CDR3, as DNA: TGCGCCAGCAGCTTTTCCTACCCTGGACAGGGCTACTCTGGAAACACCATATATTTT. The chain has TRBV5-1 and TRBJ1-3; 8 bases align to TRBD1. The CDR3 length is 19 residues. Germline V gene sequence: CDR1 SGHRS, CDR2 YFSETQ. The J segment lost 0 bases and the V segment lost 2 bases, leaving 13 bases of the junction unmatched. The full variable domain, completed using reference TRBV5-1 and TRBJ1-3, is KAGVTQTPRYLIKTRGQQVTLSCSPISGHRSVSWYQQTPGQGLQFLFEYFSETQRNKGNFPGRFSGRQFSNSRSEMNVSTLELGDSALYLCASSFSYPGQGYSGNTIYFGEGSWLTVV.

The rearrangement links TRBV19 to TRBJ1-4; D remains ambiguous. CDR1 and CDR2 from the germline V gene are LNHDA and SQIVND (reference sequence). The CDR3 is made up of 15 amino acids. V gave up 4 bases and J gave up 5 bases, with 14 bases separating them. The CDR3 protein is CASSNVASWNEKLFF. The CDR3, as DNA: TGTGCCAGTAGTAATGTGGCCTCTTGGAATGAAAAACTGTTTTTT. The complete variable domain, with remaining parts taken from reference TRBV19 and TRBJ1-4, reads DGGITQSPKYLFRKEGQNVTLSCEQNLNHDAMYWYRQDPGQGLRLIYYSQIVNDFQKGDIAEGYSVSREKKESFPLTVTSAQKNPTAFYLCASSNVASWNEKLFFGSGTQLSVL.

V and J are TRBV6-5 and TRBJ1-5; 8 nucleotides agree with TRBD1. The J segment lost 7 bases and the V segment lost 2 bases, leaving 7 bases of the junction unmatched. CDR3 length equals 15 residues. Germline V CDR1 and CDR2: MNHEY, SVGAGI. CDR3 sequence reads: CASSYARGRGQPQHF. For the CDR3, the DNA is TGTGCCAGCAGTTACGCCAGGGGGCGCGGGCAGCCCCAGCATTTT.

The chain recombines TRBV9 with TRBJ1-5; D gene ambiguous. CDR1 and CDR2 (germline): SGDLS, YYNGEE. The CDR3 is made up of 15 amino acids. The V end was cut by 5 bases, the J end by 0 bases, with 12 bases between. This chain's CDR3 is CASSGSGISNQPQHF. The CDR3 coding sequence is TGTGCCAGCAGTGGCAGCGGAATTAGCAATCAGCCCCAGCATTTT. The full variable domain, in which reference TRBV9 and TRBJ1-5 provide the parts outside the CDR3, is DSGVTQTPKHLITATGQRVTLRCSPRSGDLSVYWYQQSLDQGLQFLIQYYNGEERAKGNILERFSAQQFPDLHSELNLSSLELGDSALYFCASSGSGISNQPQHFGDGTRLSIL.

The V gene is TRBV19, the J gene TRBJ2-5; TRBD2 matches at 10 bases. CDR1 LNHDA and CDR2 SQIVND come from the germline V gene (reference sequence). The CDR3 contains 14 residues. Trimming took 4 bases from V and 4 from J; bases not matched to a gene: 3. CDR3 sequence: CASSKLAGVETQYF. The CDR3 DNA reads as TGTGCCAGTAGTAAGCTAGCGGGAGTAGAGACCCAGTACTTC.

The CDR3 DNA reads as TGTGCCAGCAGCCCAGCGAGGCGGGAGTTTTTTCCCCGGCATGAGCAGTTCTTC. Its protein product is CASSPARREFFPRHEQFF. The chain carries TRBV7-6 and TRBJ2-1; 7 bases fit TRBD2. This CDR3 is 18 amino acids long. The junction had 21 bases not matched to a gene; V was cut back by 5 bases and J by 8 bases. Germline V gives CDR1 SGHVS, CDR2 FNYEAQ.

This chain links TRBV19 with TRBJ1-4; D is undetermined. V lost 7 bases, J lost 5 bases, and 8 bases lay in between. This CDR3 region has 12 residues. Germline V gene sequence: CDR1 LNHDA, CDR2 SQIVND (reference sequence). CDR3 loop: CASNIINEKLFF. Here the CDR3 DNA reads TGTGCCAGTAATATCATCAATGAAAAACTGTTTTTT.

V usage is TRBV6-5 and J usage is TRBJ2-7, with 9 bases matching TRBD1. This CDR3 comprises 13 residues. Germline V lookup: CDR1 MNHEY, CDR2 SVGAGI. V lost 8 bases to trimming and J lost 4 bases; unmatched junction nucleotides: 6. CDR3 nucleotide sequence: TGTGCCAGCGCACGGACAGGGGTGTACGAGCAGTACTTC. Translating it yields CASARTGVYEQYF.

This rearrangement joins TRBV19 to TRBJ2-1, with 7 nucleotides matching TRBD1. The germline V gene encodes CDR1 LNHDA and CDR2 SQIVND (reference sequence). J lost 6 bases, V lost 3 bases, and 14 bases had no gene match. The CDR3 contains 17 residues. CDR3 amino acids: CASSMNIPGGRGNEQFF. The CDR3 DNA follows: TGTGCCAGTAGTATGAATATCCCAGGGGGACGGGGCAATGAGCAGTTCTTC.

CDR3 nucleotide sequence: TGTGCCAGTAGTATTAAGGTCGCGGGTACCTACGAGCAGTACTTC. Translated: CASSIKVAGTYEQYF. V and J are TRBV19 and TRBJ2-7, with a tentative D call TRBD2 (5 bases). CDR3 size: 15 residues. Germline CDR1 reads LNHDA; CDR2 reads SQIVND (reference sequence). V lost 3 bases and J 2 bases, leaving 14 bases between the germline ends.

The J gene is TRBJ1-3, the V gene TRBV6-2 or TRBV6-3; D uncertain. Deletions cut 2 bases from V and 3 bases from J, with 8 bases between. Germline V gene data show CDR1 as MNHEY and CDR2 as SVGEGT. CDR3 size: 14 residues. CDR3: CASSYIRGGNTIYF. CDR3 in DNA: TGTGCCAGCAGTTACATCCGGGGTGGAAACACCATATATTTT.

This chain links TRBV28 with TRBJ1-2; D is unclear. CDR3 size: 12 residues. Germline V gives CDR1 MDHEN, CDR2 SYDVKM. V shed 10 bases and J shed 2 bases, with 11 bases lying between them. CDR3 in amino acids: CATLFLNYGYTF. In DNA form, the CDR3 reads TGTGCCACACTCTTTTTAAACTATGGCTACACCTTC.

This chain connects TRBV7-9 to TRBJ2-3, with D possibly being TRBD1 (5 bases). In germline, CDR1 is SEHNR, CDR2 FQNEAQ (reference sequence). This CDR3 spans 13 amino acids. Trimming removed 1 base at V and 6 bases at J, with 8 bases between. CDR3 sequence: CASSLGSGDTQYF. In DNA form, the CDR3 reads TGTGCCAGCAGCTTAGGATCAGGGGATACGCAGTATTTT.